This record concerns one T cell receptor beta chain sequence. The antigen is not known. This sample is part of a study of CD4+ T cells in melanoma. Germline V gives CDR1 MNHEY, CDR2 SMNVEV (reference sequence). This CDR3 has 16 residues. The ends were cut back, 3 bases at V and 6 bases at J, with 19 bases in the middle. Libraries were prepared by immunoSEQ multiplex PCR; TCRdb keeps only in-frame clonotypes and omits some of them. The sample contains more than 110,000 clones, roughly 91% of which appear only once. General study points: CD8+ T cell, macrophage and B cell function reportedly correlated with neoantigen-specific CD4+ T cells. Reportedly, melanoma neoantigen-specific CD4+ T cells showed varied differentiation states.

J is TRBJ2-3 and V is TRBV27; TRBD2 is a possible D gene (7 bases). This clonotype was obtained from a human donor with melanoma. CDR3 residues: CASSLSAGARRDTQYF. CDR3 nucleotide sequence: TGTGCCAGCAGTTTGAGCGCGGGGGCTCGGCGGGATACGCAGTATTTT.